The 29 T cell receptor beta chains below all came from one sample that was sequenced in a study of blood T cell repertoires in COVID-19. Assay: immunoSEQ multiplex PCR; the TCRdb copy retains only in-frame clones and omits some. The profile shows around 230,000 clones, approximately 83% of them singletons. Specimen: peripheral blood. The receptors originated from a woman of 80 years or more with acute or convalescent COVID-19.

This chain links TRBV2 with TRBJ2-2; D is possibly TRBD2 (6 bases). The CDR3 spans 15 residues. V lost 4 bases and J lost 4, with 13 bases in between. From germline, CDR1 is SNHLY and CDR2 FYNNEI. CDR3 protein: CASSVEGSGTGELFF. CDR3 sequence (DNA): TGTGCCAGCAGTGTAGAAGGTAGCGGCACCGGGGAGCTGTTTTTT.

This clone appeared a few times. The V gene is TRBV5-1, the J gene TRBJ1-6; TRBD1 aligns across 12 bases. The germline gives CDR1 SGHRS, CDR2 YFSETQ. This CDR3 contains 17 residues. Unmatched junction bases numbered 9, after V lost 2 bases and J lost 9 bases. CDR3 in amino acids: CASSLRPGQGAGSPLHF. The CDR3, as DNA: TGCGCCAGCAGCTTAAGACCGGGACAGGGGGCTGGTTCACCCCTCCACTTT.

This sequence joins TRBV28 and TRBJ2-7; 10 positions agree with TRBD1. This CDR3 comprises 15 residues. Germline loops: CDR1 MDHEN, CDR2 SYDVKM. V gave up 6 bases and J gave up 2 bases; unmatched junction bases: 7. The CDR3 loop reads CASRTTGGPTYEQYF. CDR3 bases: TGTGCCAGCAGGACGACAGGGGGCCCTACCTACGAGCAGTACTTC.

V usage is TRBV28 and J usage is TRBJ1-3; TRBD1 might be the D (6 bases). From germline, CDR1 is MDHEN and CDR2 SYDVKM. This CDR3 contains 15 residues. V shed 3 bases and J shed 0 bases, with 9 bases lying between them. The CDR3 region has the DNA TGTGCCAGCAGTTTGACAGGCCACTCTGGAAACACCATATATTTT. This translates into CASSLTGHSGNTIYF.

The chain joins TRBV2 to TRBJ1-5; the match to TRBD1 covers 7 bases. The CDR3 consists of 13 residues. V lost 6 bases to trimming and J lost 10 bases; unmatched junction nucleotides: 9. Germline V gene sequence: CDR1 SNHLY, CDR2 FYNNEI. For the CDR3, the DNA is TGTGCCAGCAGGGGGACAGTTGTGAGTCCCCAGCATTTT. Translation: CASRGTVVSPQHF.

The chain has TRBV11-2 and TRBJ1-6; 7 nucleotides line up with TRBD1. There are 15 residues in the CDR3. Germline assignment: CDR1 SGHAT and CDR2 FQNNGV. Trimming at V came to 0 bases and at J to 4 bases, leaving 0 bases not matched to a gene. The CDR3, as DNA: TGTGCCAGCAGCTTAGAGGGACAGTATAATTCACCCCTCCACTTT. Its protein is CASSLEGQYNSPLHF.

This rearrangement joins TRBV7-2 to TRBJ1-2; 8 nucleotides match TRBD1. CDR1 is SGHTA and CDR2 is FQGNSA in the germline V gene. The CDR3 covers 15 residues. V was clipped by 5 bases and J by 0 bases; unmatched bases: 5. CDR3 sequence (DNA): TGTGCCAGCAGCGCAGACAGGGGACCTAACTATGGCTACACCTTC. Its protein product is CASSADRGPNYGYTF.

The rearrangement joins TRBV21-1 to TRBJ2-2; the D call of TRBD1 is as the table states it, not checked on the DNA. TRBV21-1 is given as a pseudogene. This CDR3 has 16 residues. Here the CDR3 DNA reads TGTGCCAGCAGCAAAGGGACAGGGGCGAACACCGGGGAGCTGTTTTTT. Translating it yields CASSKGTGANTGELFF.

Notes on this clone: This CDR3 is also generated by other DNA sequences in the sample. This chain links TRBV2 with TRBJ1-2, with no clear D. The germline gives CDR1 SNHLY, CDR2 FYNNEI. The CDR3 sequence is 13 residues long. Trimming cost V 1 base and J 2 bases, with 5 bases left between them. This CDR3 reads CASSEGQNYGYTF. CDR3 nucleotides: TGTGCCAGCAGTGAAGGGCAGAACTATGGCTACACCTTC.

The chain has TRBV5-5 and TRBJ2-3, with a possible D match to TRBD1 (5 bases). Germline loops: CDR1 SGHKS, CDR2 YYEKEE (reference sequence). V lost 3 bases and J lost 1, with 15 bases in between. The length of the CDR3 is 16 residues. CDR3 loop: CASSYPAGPGTDTQYF. The DNA of the CDR3 is TGTGCCAGCAGCTACCCGGCAGGGCCGGGCACAGATACGCAGTATTTT.

In this sample, this clone turned up a few times. This chain uses TRBV28 with TRBJ1-2; a possible D gene is TRBD1 (6 bases). The germline gives CDR1 MDHEN, CDR2 SYDVKM. The CDR3 runs 14 residues. V lost 6 bases, J lost 4 bases, and 15 bases lay in between. CDR3 protein: CASRPGDWAYGYTF. The CDR3 DNA sequence: TGTGCCAGCAGACCAGGGGATTGGGCCTATGGCTACACCTTC.

The J gene is TRBJ2-7, the V gene TRBV9, with TRBD1 matching over 9 bases. The CDR3 runs 14 residues. J was trimmed by 5 bases and V by 0 bases; bases with no gene match: 3. Germline V CDR1 and CDR2: SGDLS, YYNGEE. CDR3 sequence reads: CASSVADRGNEQYF. In DNA form, the CDR3 reads TGTGCCAGCAGCGTAGCGGACAGGGGTAACGAGCAGTACTTC.

CDR3: CASSIRVSTEAFF. The DNA of the CDR3 is TGTGCCAGTAGTATCAGGGTTAGCACTGAAGCTTTCTTT. This chain joins TRBV19 and TRBJ1-1; possible D gene TRBD1, 5 bases. Germline values: CDR1 LNHDA, CDR2 SQIVND (reference sequence). The CDR3 length is 13 residues. Trimming stripped 3 bases from V and 4 bases from J, with 9 bases between.

J is TRBJ1-6 and V is TRBV3-1 (or the pseudogene TRBV3-2); D may be TRBD1 (5 bases). V was shortened by 0 bases and J by 8 bases, with 11 bases between the two germline ends. The CDR3 is 15 residues long. CDR1 and CDR2 (germline): LGHDT, YNNKEL (reference sequence). The CDR3 sequence is CASSQDAGRDSPLHF. Written as DNA, the CDR3 is TGTGCCAGCAGCCAAGATGCGGGGCGGGATTCACCCCTCCACTTT.

The chain combines TRBV5-1 with TRBJ2-7; 7 bases are a match to TRBD1. There are 12 residues in the CDR3. The V gene end was trimmed by 2 bases and the J gene end by 6 bases; junction bases not matched to a gene: 2. Germline V gene data show CDR1 as SGHRS and CDR2 as YFSETQ. The CDR3 DNA reads as TGCGCCAGCAGCTTAGCAGGGGGCGAGCAGTACTTC. It specifies CASSLAGGEQYF.

On this clone: The missing conserved phenylalanine or tryptophan at the end of this CDR3 makes a read error likely. Because the CDR3's place on the DNA is in doubt, the DNA is left out and the CDR3 is given as listed by TCRdb. CDR3: CASSDQLAGRPLL. The chain carries TRBV10-1 and TRBJ2-3; the table's TRBD2 call for D was not verified on the DNA. CDR1 is WNHNN and CDR2 is SYGVQD in the germline V gene (reference sequence). Ends included, the CDR3 has 13 residues.

This clone is labeled as large. The chain uses TRBV5-1 and TRBJ2-5; tentatively, D is TRBD2 (6 bases). Deletions cut 4 bases from V and 1 base from J, with 17 bases between. Germline V CDR1 and CDR2: SGHRS, YFSETQ. The CDR3 length is 16 residues. The CDR3 protein is CASSPSAEGPQETQYF. The CDR3 DNA reads TGCGCCAGCAGCCCTAGCGCCGAAGGGCCCCAAGAGACCCAGTACTTC.

This clone was seen just once. This sequence joins TRBV12-3 or TRBV12-4 and TRBJ2-3; D perhaps matches TRBD1 (6 bases). V was trimmed by 8 bases and J by 1 base, leaving 10 bases between them. The CDR3 loop spans 13 amino acids. CDR3 in amino acids: CASQQGRTDTQYF. In nucleotides, the CDR3 is TGTGCCAGCCAACAGGGACGCACAGATACGCAGTATTTT.

The chain combines TRBV24-1 with TRBJ2-3; D possibly corresponds to TRBD2 (5 bases). The CDR3 has 15 residues. Trimming removed 1 base at V and 1 base at J, with 8 bases between. Germline V gene data show CDR1 as KGHDR and CDR2 as SFDVKD. In DNA form, the CDR3 reads TGTGCCACCAGTGATTTTACCGGGGGCACAGATACGCAGTATTTT. As protein: CATSDFTGGTDTQYF.

V usage is TRBV19 and J usage is TRBJ2-1; the match to TRBD2 covers 7 bases. CDR1 and CDR2 from the germline V gene are LNHDA and SQIVND (reference sequence). The CDR3 is 14 amino acids. V lost 4 bases and J lost 4; bases outside the gene matches: 4. In nucleotides, the CDR3 is TGTGCCAGTAGTAGGCAGGGAGGGTACAATGAGCAGTTCTTC. Protein: CASSRQGGYNEQFF.

The chain uses TRBV7-2 and TRBJ2-3, with D maybe TRBD1 (5 bases). The germline V and J ends were trimmed by 4 bases and 3 bases, with 11 bases remaining between them. The germline V gene encodes CDR1 SGHTA and CDR2 FQGNSA. The length of the CDR3 is 14 residues. The CDR3 loop is CASSSHQGTDTQYF. The CDR3 DNA reads as TGTGCCAGCAGCTCCCACCAGGGTACAGATACGCAGTATTTT. The whole variable domain, remainder taken from reference TRBV7-2 and TRBJ2-3, is GAGVSQSPSNKVTEKGKDVELRCDPISGHTALYWYRQSLGQGLEFLIYFQGNSAPDKSGLPSDRFSAERTGGSVSTLTIQRTQQEDSAVYLCASSSHQGTDTQYFGPGTRLTVL.

This chain joins TRBV5-1 and TRBJ1-1, with D maybe TRBD1 (6 bases). In germline, CDR1 is SGHRS, CDR2 YFSETQ. The germline V and J ends were trimmed by 0 bases and 4 bases, with 10 bases remaining between them. CDR3 length equals 14 residues. Here the CDR3 reads CASSLAGTRTEAFF. The CDR3 nucleotides are TGCGCCAGCAGCTTGGCCGGGACACGCACTGAAGCTTTCTTT.

This sequence joins TRBV6-5 and TRBJ1-5, with unresolved D. Germline loops: CDR1 MNHEY, CDR2 SVGAGI. The CDR3 covers 15 residues. V lost 6 bases and J lost 3, with 15 bases in between. The CDR3 nucleotides read TGTGCCAGCAGCCTATTGCGGGGTTCCAATCAGCCCCAGCATTTT. It encodes CASSLLRGSNQPQHF.

V gene TRBV6-5 combines with J gene TRBJ1-2; D not certain. The ends were cut back, 6 bases at V and 2 bases at J, with 13 bases in the middle. Germline V gene sequence: CDR1 MNHEY, CDR2 SVGAGI. This CDR3 has 14 residues. The CDR3 reads CASRPQTANYGYTF. CDR3 nucleotides: TGTGCCAGCAGACCACAAACCGCCAACTATGGCTACACCTTC.

This clone has more than one count but fewer than ten. The chain combines TRBV27 with TRBJ1-5; D unclear. The germline V gene has CDR1 MNHEY and CDR2 SMNVEV (reference sequence). The length of the CDR3 is 16 residues. Trimming took off 1 base at V and 4 bases at J, with 14 bases between the two ends. The CDR3, as DNA: TGTGCCAGCAGTTTATATCGGGGTACCGGGAATCAGCCCCAGCATTTT. Translation: CASSLYRGTGNQPQHF.

There are a few counts of this clone. V is TRBV13 and J is TRBJ2-7, with a possible D match to TRBD1 (5 bases). The CDR3 contains 14 residues. CDR1 and CDR2 (germline): PRHDT, FYEKMQ (reference sequence). Trimming removed 1 base from V and 5 bases from J, with 12 bases in between. The CDR3 here is CASSLEAGSHEQYF. CDR3 bases: TGTGCCAGCAGCTTAGAAGCAGGGTCGCACGAGCAGTACTTC.

V and J are TRBV24-1 and TRBJ1-5; D call uncertain. The CDR3 has 12 amino acids. V was shortened by 5 bases and J by 9 bases, with 10 bases between the two germline ends. Germline V CDR1 and CDR2: KGHDR, SFDVKD. DNA for the CDR3: TGTGCCACCAGTGCTTCTGGAGGGCCCCAGCATTTT. This gives the protein CATSASGGPQHF.

This clone appeared once. The rearrangement uses TRBV18 and TRBJ1-2; no definite D call. Per the germline V gene, CDR1 is KGHSH and CDR2 is LQKENI. Deletions cut 3 bases from V and 3 bases from J, with 14 bases between. The CDR3 runs 15 residues. This CDR3 reads CASSPGDFSDYGYTF. In nucleotides, the CDR3 is TGTGCCAGCTCACCGGGAGACTTCTCGGACTATGGCTACACCTTC. The whole variable domain, remainder taken from reference TRBV18 and TRBJ1-2, is NAGVMQNPRHLVRRRGQEARLRCSPMKGHSHVYWYRQLPEEGLKFMVYLQKENIIDESGMPKERFSAEFPKEGPSILRIQQVVRGDSAAYFCASSPGDFSDYGYTFGSGTRLTVV.

V and J are TRBV7-2 and TRBJ1-1; D is uncertain. The CDR3 runs to 12 residues. V was cut by 5 bases and J by 10 bases, with 14 bases left in between. Looked up from germline, CDR1 is SGHTA and CDR2 is FQGNSA. The CDR3 spells CASSTYMAGAFF. The DNA for the CDR3 is TGTGCCAGCAGCACCTACATGGCGGGAGCTTTCTTT.